The clone carrying this T cell receptor (beta chain) was observed a handful of times. Naive CD8 cells, CD45RO-negative and positively selected for CCR7, excluded terminally differentiated effector memory CD45RA+ cells. The sample comes from a study of shared clonotypes between healthy human individuals. The CDR3 extends over 16 amino acids. The germline V gene has CDR1 SEHNR and CDR2 FQNEAQ (reference sequence). The J segment lost 0 bases and the V segment lost 5 bases, leaving 7 bases of the junction unmatched. Sequenced by immunoSEQ multiplex PCR; TCRdb stores in-frame clones only, minus some. This sample has about 1.9 million clones, with 93% found just once.

Input material: naive CD8+ T cells from PBMCs. The receptor comes from a young man in good health. Some clones in this sample may be carry-over from other donors' samples. The chain has TRBV7-9 and TRBJ2-3; 8 bases map to TRBD1. CDR3 region: CASSPSTGASTDTQYF. The CDR3 DNA is TGTGCCAGCAGCCCATCGACAGGGGCTAGCACAGATACGCAGTATTTT. Filled out from reference TRBV7-9 and TRBJ2-3, the complete variable domain reads DTGVSQNPRHKITKRGQNVTFRCDPISEHNRLYWYRQTLGQGPEFLTYFQNEAQLEKSRLLSDRFSAERPKGSFSTLEIQRTEQGDSAMYLCASSPSTGASTDTQYFGPGTRLTVL.